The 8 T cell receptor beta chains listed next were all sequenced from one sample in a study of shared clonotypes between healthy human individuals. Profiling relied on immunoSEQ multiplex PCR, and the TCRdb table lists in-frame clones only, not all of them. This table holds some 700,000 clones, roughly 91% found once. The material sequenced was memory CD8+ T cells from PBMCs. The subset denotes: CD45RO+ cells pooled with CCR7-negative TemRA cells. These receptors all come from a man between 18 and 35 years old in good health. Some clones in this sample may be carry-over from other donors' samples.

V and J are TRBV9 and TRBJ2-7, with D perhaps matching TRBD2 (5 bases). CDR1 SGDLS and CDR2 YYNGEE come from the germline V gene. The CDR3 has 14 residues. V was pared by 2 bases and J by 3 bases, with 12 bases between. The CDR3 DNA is TGTGCCAGCAGCGTGAGGGCAGCCGGCTACGAGCAGTACTTC. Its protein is CASSVRAAGYEQYF.

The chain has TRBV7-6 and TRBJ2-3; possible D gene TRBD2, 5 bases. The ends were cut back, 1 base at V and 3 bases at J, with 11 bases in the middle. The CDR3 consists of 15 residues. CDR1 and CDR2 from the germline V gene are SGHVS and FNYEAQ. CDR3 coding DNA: TGTGCCAGCAGCTTAGGAGGGCGTAGGACAGATACGCAGTATTTT. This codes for CASSLGGRRTDTQYF.

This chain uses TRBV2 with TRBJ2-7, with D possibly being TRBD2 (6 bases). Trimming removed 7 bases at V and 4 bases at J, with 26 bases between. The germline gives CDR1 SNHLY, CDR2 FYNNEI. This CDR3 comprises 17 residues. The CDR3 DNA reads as TGTGCCAGCAATTCGAGTCCGGGCAGGGCGCGGGAATACGAGCAGTACTTC. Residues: CASNSSPGRAREYEQYF.

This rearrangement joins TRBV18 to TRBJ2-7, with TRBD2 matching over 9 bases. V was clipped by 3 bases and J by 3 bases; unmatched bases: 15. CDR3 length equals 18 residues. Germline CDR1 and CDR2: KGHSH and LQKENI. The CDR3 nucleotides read TGTGCCAGCTCACCCCCCCTGGATAGCGGGAGCGGTCTCTACGAGCAGTACTTC. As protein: CASSPPLDSGSGLYEQYF.

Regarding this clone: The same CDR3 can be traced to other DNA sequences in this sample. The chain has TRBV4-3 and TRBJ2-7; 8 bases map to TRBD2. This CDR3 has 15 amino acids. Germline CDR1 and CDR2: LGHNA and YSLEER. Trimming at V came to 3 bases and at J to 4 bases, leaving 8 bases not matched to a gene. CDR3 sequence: CASSQGLAGAYEQYF. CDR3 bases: TGCGCCAGCAGCCAGGGTCTAGCGGGTGCGTACGAGCAGTACTTC.

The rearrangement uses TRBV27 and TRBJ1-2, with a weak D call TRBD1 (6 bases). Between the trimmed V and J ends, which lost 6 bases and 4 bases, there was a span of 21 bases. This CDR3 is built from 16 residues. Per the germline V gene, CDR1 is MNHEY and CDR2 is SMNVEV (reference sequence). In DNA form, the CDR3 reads TGTGCCAGCAGCCCTACTTCGACAGGCCGGTCCTATGGCTACACCTTC. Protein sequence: CASSPTSTGRSYGYTF.

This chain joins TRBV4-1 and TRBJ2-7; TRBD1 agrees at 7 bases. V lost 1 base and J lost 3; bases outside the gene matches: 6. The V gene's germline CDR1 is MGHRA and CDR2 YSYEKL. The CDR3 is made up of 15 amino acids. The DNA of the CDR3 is TGCGCCAGCAGCCAAGTATTAAGGGACAGCTACGAGCAGTACTTC. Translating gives CASSQVLRDSYEQYF.

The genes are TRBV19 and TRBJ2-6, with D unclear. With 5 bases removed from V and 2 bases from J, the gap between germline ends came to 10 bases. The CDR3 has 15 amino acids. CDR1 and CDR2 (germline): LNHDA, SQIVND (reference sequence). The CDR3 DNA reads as TGTGCCAGTAGTCCCGATGGGGCTGGGGCCAACGTCCTGACTTTC. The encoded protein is CASSPDGAGANVLTF.